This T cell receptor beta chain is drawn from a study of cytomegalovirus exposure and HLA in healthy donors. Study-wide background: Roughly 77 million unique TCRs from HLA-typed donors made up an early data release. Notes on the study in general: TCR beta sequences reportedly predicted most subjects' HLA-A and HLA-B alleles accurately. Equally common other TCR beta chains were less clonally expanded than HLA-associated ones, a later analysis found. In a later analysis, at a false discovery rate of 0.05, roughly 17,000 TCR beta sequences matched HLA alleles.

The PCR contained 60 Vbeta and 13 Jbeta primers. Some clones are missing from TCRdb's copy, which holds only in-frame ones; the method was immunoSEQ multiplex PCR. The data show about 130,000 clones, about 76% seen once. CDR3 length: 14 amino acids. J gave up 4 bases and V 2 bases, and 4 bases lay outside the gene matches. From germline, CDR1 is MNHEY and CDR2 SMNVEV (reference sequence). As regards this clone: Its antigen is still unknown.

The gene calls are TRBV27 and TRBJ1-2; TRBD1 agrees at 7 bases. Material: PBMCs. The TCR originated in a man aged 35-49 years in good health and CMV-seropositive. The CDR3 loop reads CASSLRGQSYGYTF. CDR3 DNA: TGTGCCAGCAGTTTAAGGGGACAGTCCTATGGCTACACCTTC.